This T cell receptor (beta chain) was retrieved from a study of blood T cell repertoires in COVID-19. Overall study context: Collection of acute and convalescent COVID-19 samples took place in the United States, Italy and Spain. PBMCs, B-cell-depleted T cells, or T cells provided the cDNA or gDNA that made up the material.

Original handling: Amplification from reference gene primers served as the basis for estimated nucleated cell counts. Here immunoSEQ multiplex PCR was the method, and the copy in TCRdb shows in-frame clones only, minus some. V and J calls plus clone size are reproduced from that table; the DNA served to infer D and trimming. The table records 100,000 to 150,000 clones, approximately 90% of them present only once. This CDR3 is built from 13 residues. V lost 6 bases and J lost 6, with 12 bases in between. CDR1 and CDR2 from the germline V gene are MNHEY and SVGAGI. The receptor was derived from a middle-aged man with acute or convalescent COVID-19. This chain joins TRBV6-5 and TRBJ2-1; maybe TRBD1 (5 bases). The specimen sequenced was peripheral blood. The CDR3 is CASSVTVINEQFF. The CDR3 bases are TGTGCCAGCAGCGTGACAGTGATCAATGAGCAGTTCTTC.